The next 14 T cell receptor beta chains were all read from a single sample in a study of blood T cell repertoires in COVID-19. The protocol was immunoSEQ multiplex PCR, while the TCRdb copy is restricted to in-frame clones and leaves out a portion. This sample has 250,000 to 350,000 clones, with about 88% found just once. Specimen: peripheral blood. The source is a human donor with COVID-19, enrolled during active disease. The donor label of this sample is uncertain.

The chain links TRBV28 to TRBJ2-1, with 9 positions matching TRBD1. V lost 2 bases and J lost 0; bases outside the gene matches: 8. The CDR3 is 18 amino acids. Germline V CDR1 and CDR2: MDHEN, SYDVKM. The CDR3 DNA reads as TGTGCCAGCAGTTTAGACAGGGGGACCCCTTACTCCTACAATGAGCAGTTCTTC. It encodes CASSLDRGTPYSYNEQFF.

DNA of the CDR3: TGTGCCAGCAGTTTGGCGGGTCAGCCCCAGCATTTT. It yields the protein CASSLAGQPQHF. J is TRBJ1-5 and V is TRBV12-3 or TRBV12-4; D gene ambiguous. V lost 3 bases, J lost 6 bases, and 6 bases lay in between. This CDR3 comprises 12 residues.

This clone was counted a few times. The rearrangement links TRBV2 to TRBJ1-4; D perhaps matches TRBD1 (6 bases). This CDR3 comprises 15 residues. Per the germline V gene, CDR1 is SNHLY and CDR2 is FYNNEI. V was cut by 3 bases and J by 8 bases, with 16 bases left in between. This CDR3 reads CASSDQGIREEKLFF. CDR3 DNA sequence: TGTGCCAGCAGTGACCAGGGGATAAGAGAAGAAAAACTGTTTTTT.

This clone was found once. The chain couples TRBV10-3 to TRBJ1-2; 8 bases agree with TRBD1. Germline assignment: CDR1 ENHRY and CDR2 SYGVKD. V shed 3 bases and J 5 bases; nucleotides not matched to a gene: 5. This CDR3 region has 14 residues. The CDR3 spells CAISDRTGIYGYTF. In DNA, the CDR3 is TGTGCCATCAGTGACAGGACAGGGATTTATGGCTACACCTTC.

The chain employs TRBV4-2 and TRBJ2-1, with 12 bases identical to TRBD2. The germline V gene has CDR1 LGHNA and CDR2 YNFKEQ. This CDR3 is 16 amino acids long. V gave up 4 bases and J gave up 8 bases; unmatched junction bases: 9. CDR3 loop: CASSRTSGTAGDEQFF. In DNA form, the CDR3 reads TGTGCCAGCAGCCGGACTAGCGGGACGGCTGGGGATGAGCAGTTCTTC.

J is TRBJ2-1 and V is TRBV5-4; 8 bases are shared with TRBD2. From germline, CDR1 is SGHNT and CDR2 YYREEE (reference sequence). J lost 8 bases, V lost 3 bases, and 10 bases had no gene match. This CDR3 region has 15 residues. CDR3 loop: CASSSGTSGRDEQFF. DNA of the CDR3: TGTGCCAGCAGCTCCGGGACTAGTGGGAGAGATGAGCAGTTCTTC.

The rearrangement joins TRBV9 to TRBJ2-1; 9 bases are a match to TRBD1. CDR1 is SGDLS, CDR2 YYNGEE, per germline. This CDR3 region has 15 residues. Losses at the gene ends were 7 bases for V and 4 bases for J; bases not matched to a gene: 9. CDR3 protein: CASGSTGGPYNEQFF. CDR3 DNA: TGTGCCAGCGGCAGTACAGGGGGCCCATACAATGAGCAGTTCTTC.

This chain links TRBV7-9 with TRBJ2-7; possibly TRBD1 for D (5 bases). The CDR3 loop spans 17 amino acids. With 5 bases removed from V and 0 bases from J, the gap between germline ends came to 20 bases. CDR1 is SEHNR and CDR2 is FQNEAQ in the germline V gene (reference sequence). The CDR3 region has the DNA TGTGCCAGCAGCCTCCCCACCGGGCCTACAGGCTCCTACGAGCAGTACTTC. Translating gives CASSLPTGPTGSYEQYF.

The chain links TRBV11-3 to TRBJ2-1; 9 nucleotides align to TRBD2. Germline V lookup: CDR1 SGHNT, CDR2 YENEEA. The CDR3 has 20 residues. V lost 0 bases to trimming and J lost 5 bases; unmatched junction nucleotides: 17. The CDR3 loop is CASSLDRAGGYGEENNEQFF. In nucleotides, the CDR3 is TGTGCCAGCAGCTTAGACCGGGCGGGAGGGTATGGAGAGGAGAACAATGAGCAGTTCTTC.

The chain employs TRBV28 and TRBJ2-7, with D possibly being TRBD2 (6 bases). The V end lost 1 base, the J end lost 3 bases, and 19 bases lay between the germline ends. This CDR3 is 17 amino acids long. The germline V gene has CDR1 MDHEN and CDR2 SYDVKM. CDR3 bases: TGTGCCAGCAGTTTATTAGGAGCGCCGGGAGTAGACTACGAGCAGTACTTC. Translating gives CASSLLGAPGVDYEQYF. Supplemented by reference TRBV28 and TRBJ2-7, the full variable domain reads DVKVTQSSRYLVKRTGEKVFLECVQDMDHENMFWYRQDPGLGLRLIYFSYDVKMKEKGDIPEGYSVSREKKERFSLILESASTNQTSMYLCASSLLGAPGVDYEQYFGPGTRLTVT.

This chain's CDR3 is CASSLGGQRIYGYTF. The CDR3, as DNA: TGTGCCAGCAGCTTAGGGGGGCAGCGGATCTATGGCTACACCTTC. The genes are TRBV11-2 and TRBJ1-2; perhaps TRBD1 as D (6 bases). Per the germline V gene, CDR1 is SGHAT and CDR2 is FQNNGV. The CDR3 contains 15 residues. Trimming took off 1 base at V and 4 bases at J, with 13 bases between the two ends.

This clone was counted only a few times. The chain is built from TRBV19 and TRBJ2-5; the D is unclear. Looked up from germline, CDR1 is LNHDA and CDR2 is SQIVND (reference sequence). Trimming stripped 5 bases from V and 4 bases from J, with 20 bases between. The CDR3 is 16 amino acids. CDR3: CASSPRTTSLRETQYF. Written as DNA, the CDR3 is TGTGCCAGTAGTCCAAGAACGACATCTCTCCGAGAGACCCAGTACTTC.

This clone showed up just once. The CDR3 DNA is TGTGCCAGCAGTTTAGCGGGCCCGCCTTACAATGAGCAGTTCTTC. Translating it yields CASSLAGPPYNEQFF. V gene TRBV28 combines with J gene TRBJ2-1; TRBD2 is a possible D gene (5 bases). V was cut by 2 bases and J by 4 bases, with 12 bases left in between. The V gene's germline CDR1 is MDHEN and CDR2 SYDVKM. This CDR3 region has 15 residues.

The chain uses TRBV19 and TRBJ1-4; 8 nucleotides match TRBD1. V was pared by 1 base and J by 5 bases, with 6 bases of the junction left unmatched. Looked up from germline, CDR1 is LNHDA and CDR2 is SQIVND (reference sequence). The length of the CDR3 is 16 residues. The CDR3 spells CASSIVTGTGNEKLFF. The CDR3 region has the DNA TGTGCCAGTAGTATAGTCACCGGGACAGGCAATGAAAAACTGTTTTTT.